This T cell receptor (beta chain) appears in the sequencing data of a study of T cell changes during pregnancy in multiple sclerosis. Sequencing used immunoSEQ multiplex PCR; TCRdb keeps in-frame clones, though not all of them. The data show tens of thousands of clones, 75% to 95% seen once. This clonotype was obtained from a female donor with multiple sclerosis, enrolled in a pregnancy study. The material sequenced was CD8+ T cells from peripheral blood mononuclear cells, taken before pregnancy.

CDR3 in DNA: TGTGCCAGCAGTCCGGGACTAGCGGGCCCCCCCCTATACAATGAGCAGTTCTTC. This encodes CASSPGLAGPPLYNEQFF. V is TRBV27 and J is TRBJ2-1; 12 bases fit TRBD2. J gave up 4 bases and V 5 bases, and 12 bases lay outside the gene matches. The germline V gene encodes CDR1 MNHEY and CDR2 SMNVEV (reference sequence). This CDR3 region has 18 residues.